This T cell receptor beta chain is drawn from a study of blood T cell repertoires in COVID-19. Overall study: Some COVID-19 samples were acute and others convalescent; all came from the United States, Italy and Spain. Sources were T cells, B-cell-depleted T cells, or PBMCs; the material itself was cDNA or gDNA.

In the authors' workflow: Scientists estimated how many nucleated cells there were by amplifying reference gene primers. TCRdb's table, derived via immunoSEQ multiplex PCR, lists solely in-frame clones and lacks some. That table is the source of V, J and clone size, and D and trimming were worked out from the DNA. The sample lists about 98,000 clones; 91% were seen once. CDR3 size: 15 residues. Germline lookup yields CDR1 GTSNPN and CDR2 SVGIG (reference sequence). Trimming removed 3 bases from V and 6 bases from J; junction bases left unmatched: 9. This clonotype was sampled from a man between 18 and 29 years old with acute or convalescent COVID-19. The genes are TRBV30 and TRBJ2-1; TRBD1 agrees at 9 bases. The sequenced sample consisted of peripheral blood. Here the CDR3 DNA reads TGTGCCTGGAGCTCAGGACAGGGGCCGTTCAATGAGCAGTTCTTC. As protein: CAWSSGQGPFNEQFF.